The source of this TCR beta chain is a study of blood T cells in healthy people across ages. Germline V gives CDR1 MNHEY, CDR2 SVGAGI. The CDR3 consists of 16 residues. V dropped 0 bases and J dropped 0 bases, with 12 bases sitting between them. A second PCR, run for roughly 7 to 11 cycles, used a sample-barcoded 5' primer plus a J-beta primer mix. TCRdb reprocessed the 5' RACE reads via MiXCR and lists one record per CDR3 protein. The profile shows about a million distinct CDR3 sequences, around 49% of them singletons. The V call is TRBV6-5, the J call TRBJ2-7; maybe TRBD1 (5 bases). Sequencing input: blood. This TCR was recovered from a young man in good health. The CDR3 loop is CASSYSRTGDSYEQYF. The CDR3, as DNA: TGTGCCAGCAGTTACTCCCGAACAGGAGACTCCTACGAGCAGTACTTC.